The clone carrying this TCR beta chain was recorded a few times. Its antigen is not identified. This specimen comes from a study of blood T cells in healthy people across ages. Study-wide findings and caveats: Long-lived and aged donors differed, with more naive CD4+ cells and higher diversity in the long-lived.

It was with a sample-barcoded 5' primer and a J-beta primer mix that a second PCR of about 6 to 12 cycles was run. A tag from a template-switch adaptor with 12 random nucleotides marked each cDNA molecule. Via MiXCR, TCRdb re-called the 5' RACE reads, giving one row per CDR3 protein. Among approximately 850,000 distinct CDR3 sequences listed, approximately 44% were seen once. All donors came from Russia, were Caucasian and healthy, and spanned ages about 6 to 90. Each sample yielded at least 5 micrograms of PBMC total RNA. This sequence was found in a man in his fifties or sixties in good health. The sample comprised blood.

The DNA for the CDR3 is TGTGCCAGCAGTTACGCCCAGGGGTTTGGGGAGCAGTACTTC. Its protein product is CASSYAQGFGEQYF. The chain employs TRBV6-2 or TRBV6-3 and TRBJ2-7, with a weak D call TRBD1 (6 bases). V lost 2 bases to trimming and J lost 7 bases, with 15 bases between them. The length of the CDR3 is 14 residues. CDR1 and CDR2 from the germline V gene are MNHEY and SVGEGT.